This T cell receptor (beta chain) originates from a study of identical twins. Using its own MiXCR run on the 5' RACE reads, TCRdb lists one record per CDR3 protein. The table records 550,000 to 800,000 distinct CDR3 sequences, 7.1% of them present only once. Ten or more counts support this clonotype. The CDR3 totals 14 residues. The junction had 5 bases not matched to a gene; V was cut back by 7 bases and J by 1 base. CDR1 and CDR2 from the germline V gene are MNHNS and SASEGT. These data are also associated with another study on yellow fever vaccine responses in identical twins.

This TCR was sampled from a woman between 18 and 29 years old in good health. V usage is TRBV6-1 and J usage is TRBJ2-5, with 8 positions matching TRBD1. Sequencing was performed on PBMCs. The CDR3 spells CASKQDRGQETQYF. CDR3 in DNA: TGTGCCAGCAAACAAGACAGGGGCCAAGAGACCCAGTACTTC.